This entry features one T cell receptor beta chain sequence. This clonotype occurred a few times. Its antigen remains undetermined. No much larger clone exists at a distance of one base, and base qualities are not known. To demonstrate the VDJtools post-analysis software, TCR beta repertoires were profiled from the peripheral blood of more than ten young patients with multiple sclerosis. The patients with multiple sclerosis were children and adolescents between about 6 and 17 years of age. These data originate in a study of post-analysis software for immune sequencing data (dated by TCRdb to about 2015). In the study overall: Disease courses on record covered relapsing-remitting, secondary progressive and progressive-relapsing multiple sclerosis, though some patients had no subtype annotation. The multiple sclerosis patient repertoires were compared with 11 previously published healthy control repertoires from donors aged 6 to 25 years. A subset of samples was prepared in parallel using single-end sample barcoding, then pooled and co-amplified after Illumina adapter ligation.

Inclusive of the bounding cysteine and phenylalanine, the CDR3 is 16 residues long. Only the CDR3 DNA is retained, 48 bases long and in frame from the first base. Trimming takes 6 bases from V and 0 bases from J, and the germline ends sit 15 bases apart. CDR1 and CDR2 are read off the germline V gene as MDHEN and SYDVKM. Libraries were built with PCR. Sequencing was performed on an Illumina HiSeq 2500. To reduce PCR and sequencing biases, unique molecular identifiers were incorporated into the TCR beta cDNA libraries. Per 1 to 10 million input T cells, some 500,000 cDNA molecules were obtained, such that each molecule approximated one T cell. The patient libraries were prepared and sequenced using the same protocol as the earlier healthy control dataset. Samples belonging to the same batch were prepared together, multiplexed and sequenced on a shared HiSeq lane. In the authors' own workflow: MIGEC handled the raw barcoded reads, throwing out single-read molecular identifier groups before consensus assembly and CDR3 extraction. VDJtools was used for post-analysis of the clonotype tables, with diversity normalized by down-sampling every dataset to the smallest sample size. Repertoire overlap clustering matched CDR3 amino acid but not nucleotide sequences to correct batch-related cross-sample contamination. The public reads were run again by TCRdb, first through fastp at Q25 and then through MiXCR, and only productive beta chains were kept. Under each unique CDR3 protein, matching rows form one entry showing the most common genes and DNA. The V and J calls here are based on TCRdb, not the publication. The sample contains about 430,000 distinct CDR3 sequences, approximately 39% of them found a single time. 7.5% to 8.5% of the sample goes to the ten largest clones.

Results the study describes overall, beyond this receptor: Patients showed significantly higher frequencies than controls for a handful of TRBV segments, among them TRBV5-6, TRBV5-1 and TRBV20-1. Strong co-clustering of samples prepared in the same batch was shown by direct clustering with F measure, prompting a batch-effect correction. The multiple sclerosis patient group was slightly younger than the control group. Normalized Chao1 diversity was significantly lower in multiple sclerosis patients than controls, suggesting substantial peripheral T-cell clonal expansion.

The sample was blood. The chain uses TRBV28 and TRBJ2-4, and TRBD2 may be the D gene, going by 6 matching bases. The clonotype comes from a girl aged 2 to 10 with multiple sclerosis. The DNA is TGTGCCAGCAGCAAATTAGCGGTCCTAGCCAAAAACATTCAGTACTTC. This is translated as CASSKLAVLAKNIQYF.